This T cell receptor (beta chain) emerged from a study of early T cells in non-severe SARS-CoV-2 infection. TCRdb independently ran MiXCR on the 5' RACE reads; one entry per CDR3 protein. This table holds more than 40,000 distinct CDR3 sequences, approximately 5.9% found once. In the case of this clonotype: This may come from a read error, since a much larger clone is one base off.

Trimming removed 2 bases from V and 8 bases from J; junction bases left unmatched: 11. CDR3 length: 16 amino acids. This TCR was sampled from an adult who was a healthcare worker with PCR-confirmed SARS-CoV-2 infection or an uninfected control (not recorded which). The chain links TRBV12-3 or TRBV12-4 to TRBJ2-2; 7 bases line up with TRBD2. The material sequenced was whole blood, taken at baseline. The CDR3 loop reads CASSLFGLDTMGELFF. Here the CDR3 DNA reads TGTGCCAGCAGTTTATTCGGACTAGACACCATGGGGGAGCTGTTTTTT.